The 29 T cell receptor beta chains below were found in one sample sequenced in a study of CD8 T cells in Susac syndrome. Reverse transcription of about 0.45 to 1 ug RNA used random hexamers. TCRdb itself ran the immunoSEQ multiplex PCR reads through MiXCR, one entry per CDR3 protein. The table has some 180,000 distinct CDR3 sequences, about 94% seen once. Source material: CD4+ T cells from PBMCs. These receptors came from a human donor in good health.

This chain links TRBV5-1 with TRBJ2-3, with D maybe TRBD1 (6 bases). The germline gives CDR1 SGHRS, CDR2 YFSETQ. CDR3 length equals 14 residues. V was clipped by 1 base and J by 2 bases, with 8 bases between them. The CDR3 DNA is TGCGCCAGCAGCTTGAGGGGGAACACAGATACGCAGTATTTT. Protein: CASSLRGNTDTQYF.

J is TRBJ2-1 and V is TRBV29-1, with D perhaps matching TRBD1 (6 bases). Germline values: CDR1 SQVTM, CDR2 ANQGSEA. The germline V and J ends were trimmed by 5 bases and 13 bases, with 15 bases remaining between them. The length of the CDR3 is 11 residues. The CDR3 nucleotides read TGCAGCGTTCGTACAGGGCAGGAACAGTTCTTC. Translation gives CSVRTGQEQFF.

DNA for the CDR3: TGTGCCAGCACTAAAAGGGACAGGGGCCTTACAGAGACCCAGTACTTC. Protein sequence: CASTKRDRGLTETQYF. The gene calls are TRBV7-8 and TRBJ2-5, with 10 bases lining up with TRBD1. CDR1 and CDR2 (germline): SGHVS, FQNEAQ. The CDR3 totals 16 residues. V was pared by 7 bases and J by 4 bases, with 12 bases of the junction left unmatched.

The genes are TRBV20-1 and TRBJ1-2; 9 bases fit TRBD1. CDR3 length: 12 amino acids. Trimming cost V 3 bases and J 13 bases; bases outside gene matches: 9. Per the germline V gene, CDR1 is DFQATT and CDR2 is SNEGSKA (reference sequence). CDR3 DNA: TGCAGTGCTAGGGACAGGGGATTGGGTTCCACCTTC. Its translation: CSARDRGLGSTF.

The rearrangement joins TRBV19 to TRBJ2-2, with 9 positions matching TRBD2. The CDR3 is 14 amino acids. The V segment lost 6 bases and the J segment 3 bases; nucleotides outside the gene matches: 2. From germline, CDR1 is LNHDA and CDR2 SQIVND (reference sequence). CDR3 DNA sequence: TGTGCCAGTAGGACTAGCGGCGACACCGGGGAGCTGTTTTTT. Translating gives CASRTSGDTGELFF. The variable domain in full, completed from reference TRBV19 and TRBJ2-2, reads DGGITQSPKYLFRKEGQNVTLSCEQNLNHDAMYWYRQDPGQGLRLIYYSQIVNDFQKGDIAEGYSVSREKKESFPLTVTSAQKNPTAFYLCASRTSGDTGELFFGEGSRLTVL.

The J gene is TRBJ1-2, the V gene TRBV7-2, with a possible D match to TRBD1 (5 bases). Germline CDR1 and CDR2: SGHTA and FQGNSA. The CDR3 is made up of 14 amino acids. The germline V and J ends were trimmed by 2 bases and 4 bases, with 11 bases remaining between them. The CDR3 bases are TGTGCCAGCAGCTTATCCGGGACGGCCTATGGCTACACCTTC. Protein product: CASSLSGTAYGYTF.

This clonotype was recorded only once. This rearrangement joins TRBV20-1 to TRBJ1-2, with D uncertain. Germline CDR1 reads DFQATT; CDR2 reads SNEGSKA (reference sequence). CDR3 length equals 12 residues. The ends were cut back, 6 bases at V and 4 bases at J, with 12 bases in the middle. In DNA, the CDR3 is TGCAGTGCCCCTGGCGAAAGCTATGGCTACACCTTC. Its translation: CSAPGESYGYTF.

This chain joins TRBV27 and TRBJ2-3; D perhaps matches TRBD1 (5 bases). The CDR3 totals 15 residues. CDR1 is MNHEY and CDR2 is SMNVEV in the germline V gene (reference sequence). The V and J ends lost 3 bases and 6 bases respectively, with 16 bases between them. CDR3: CASSFRQGRMDTQYF. Written as DNA, the CDR3 is TGTGCCAGCAGTTTTCGGCAGGGTCGGATGGATACGCAGTATTTT.

J is TRBJ2-2 and V is TRBV7-2; D is perhaps TRBD2 (6 bases). The length of the CDR3 is 14 residues. Germline V gene lookup returns CDR1 SGHTA and CDR2 FQGNSA. Trimming cost V 5 bases and J 8 bases, with 15 bases left between them. DNA of the CDR3: TGTGCCAGCAGCAGAGCAGGGACTCCGGGGGAGCTGTTTTTT. It specifies CASSRAGTPGELFF.

The count of this clonotype is one. V and J are TRBV20-1 and TRBJ2-1, with D unclear. V lost 0 bases and J lost 0, with 9 bases in between. This CDR3 is 15 amino acids long. The germline V gene encodes CDR1 DFQATT and CDR2 SNEGSKA (reference sequence). Here the CDR3 reads CSAREPAHSYNEQFF. CDR3 bases: TGCAGTGCTAGAGAGCCAGCGCACTCCTACAATGAGCAGTTCTTC.

The CDR3 protein is CASSSISRPTNYGYTF. The CDR3 nucleotides read TGTGCCAGCAGCAGCATAAGCCGGCCGACTAACTATGGCTACACCTTC. This rearrangement joins TRBV7-2 to TRBJ1-2, with no clear D. Germline V lookup: CDR1 SGHTA, CDR2 FQGNSA. CDR3 length equals 16 residues. V dropped 5 bases and J dropped 0 bases, with 16 bases sitting between them. Using reference TRBV7-2 and TRBJ1-2 for the parts outside the CDR3, the full variable domain is GAGVSQSPSNKVTEKGKDVELRCDPISGHTALYWYRQSLGQGLEFLIYFQGNSAPDKSGLPSDRFSAERTGGSVSTLTIQRTQQEDSAVYLCASSSISRPTNYGYTFGSGTRLTVV.

The chain is built from TRBV30 and TRBJ1-3; possible D gene TRBD1, 6 bases. Per the germline V gene, CDR1 is GTSNPN and CDR2 is SVGIG (reference sequence). V was clipped by 6 bases and J by 8 bases, with 17 bases between them. The CDR3 totals 13 residues. CDR3 nucleotide sequence: TGTGCCTGTAGGGACAAAGATCCACACACCATATATTTT. Its translation is CACRDKDPHTIYF.

This chain links TRBV5-1 with TRBJ2-7; 7 bases line up with TRBD1. The CDR3 consists of 14 residues. V lost 2 bases and J lost 6; bases outside the gene matches: 8. In germline, CDR1 is SGHRS, CDR2 YFSETQ. The CDR3 nucleotides read TGCGCCAGCAGCTTAGCAGGGGGAAATGGCGAGCAGTACTTC. Amino acid sequence: CASSLAGGNGEQYF.

The chain couples TRBV28 to TRBJ1-2; D may be TRBD1 (5 bases). The ends were cut back, 10 bases at V and 4 bases at J, with 19 bases in the middle. This CDR3 spans 14 amino acids. CDR1 is MDHEN, CDR2 SYDVKM, per germline. The CDR3 DNA is TGTGCCACCACTCGGGGGGGAAATAGCTATGGCTACACCTTC. Translation gives CATTRGGNSYGYTF.

The rearrangement uses TRBV4-3 and TRBJ1-2; D is unclear. Germline V CDR1 and CDR2: LGHNA, YSLEER. Between the trimmed V and J ends, which lost 0 bases and 4 bases, there was a span of 9 bases. The length of the CDR3 is 14 residues. The CDR3 reads CASSQDISVYGYTF. The DNA of the CDR3 is TGCGCCAGCAGCCAAGATATATCAGTCTATGGCTACACCTTC.

The chain employs TRBV30 and TRBJ2-7; unclear D gene. V lost 2 bases, J lost 1 base, and 6 bases lay in between. The CDR3 spans 12 residues. The germline V gene encodes CDR1 GTSNPN and CDR2 SVGIG (reference sequence). The CDR3 DNA follows: TGTGCCTGGAGTCCCGGGTCCTACGAGCAGTACTTC. Amino acids: CAWSPGSYEQYF.

The rearrangement links TRBV28 to TRBJ2-7; D may be TRBD2 (7 bases). Trimming stripped 2 bases from V and 7 bases from J, with 15 bases between. CDR1 is MDHEN and CDR2 is SYDVKM in the germline V gene. This CDR3 is built from 14 residues. The CDR3 here is CASSLGGAAREQYF. The DNA of the CDR3 is TGTGCCAGCAGTTTAGGGGGGGCGGCTCGGGAGCAGTACTTC.

The rearrangement links TRBV30 to TRBJ1-1, with D unresolved. Trimming stripped 2 bases from V and 8 bases from J, with 9 bases between. The CDR3 is made up of 11 amino acids. CDR1 is GTSNPN, CDR2 SVGIG, per germline (reference sequence). This chain's CDR3 is CAWSRGYEAFF. The CDR3 DNA reads as TGTGCCTGGAGTCGGGGATACGAAGCTTTCTTT.

This clonotype was observed a single time. The V gene is TRBV9, the J gene TRBJ2-7; 7 bases line up with TRBD2. Germline V gene data show CDR1 as SGDLS and CDR2 as YYNGEE. The CDR3 runs 17 residues. With 0 bases clipped from V and 2 bases from J, the junction kept 11 bases outside the gene matches. In DNA form, the CDR3 reads TGTGCCAGCAGCGTAGAACATCGGGCTAGCGGAACCTACGAGCAGTACTTC. Protein sequence: CASSVEHRASGTYEQYF.

The rearrangement joins TRBV9 to TRBJ2-6; D is unclear. CDR1 is SGDLS and CDR2 is YYNGEE in the germline V gene. This CDR3 spans 15 amino acids. The ends were cut back, 0 bases at V and 1 base at J, with 5 bases in the middle. The CDR3 here is CASSVGESGANVLTF. The CDR3 DNA follows: TGTGCCAGCAGCGTAGGAGAATCTGGGGCCAACGTCCTGACTTTC.

The rearrangement links TRBV29-1 to TRBJ2-7, with D hard to call. V lost 3 bases to trimming and J lost 3 bases, with 6 bases between them. CDR1 is SQVTM, CDR2 ANQGSEA, per germline. This CDR3 has 11 amino acids. The CDR3 sequence: CSVDGVYEQYF. The CDR3 DNA sequence: TGCAGCGTTGATGGGGTCTACGAGCAGTACTTC.

The V call is TRBV7-2, the J call TRBJ2-3; 13 positions agree with TRBD2. The CDR3 extends over 16 amino acids. The germline gives CDR1 SGHTA, CDR2 FQGNSA. With 4 bases clipped from V and 4 bases from J, the junction kept 5 bases outside the gene matches. CDR3 sequence: CASSSRLAGGPDTQYF. CDR3 nucleotides: TGTGCCAGCAGCTCCAGACTAGCGGGAGGACCAGATACGCAGTATTTT.

The CDR3 DNA is TGTGCCAGCAGAGCTTCAGGAGGGACTGAAGCTTTCTTT. Translation: CASRASGGTEAFF. The rearrangement joins TRBV6-4 to TRBJ1-1, with no clear D. The CDR3 spans 13 residues. Germline CDR1 and CDR2: MRHNA and SNTAGT. The V end was cut by 6 bases, the J end by 5 bases, with 13 bases between.

This clonotype was seen only once. V and J are TRBV20-1 and TRBJ2-3, with TRBD2 matching 8 bases. The V gene end was trimmed by 5 bases and the J gene end by 5 bases; junction bases not matched to a gene: 9. Germline CDR1 and CDR2: DFQATT and SNEGSKA (reference sequence). The CDR3 runs 14 residues. The CDR3 region is CSAGPMAGGDTQYF. Here the CDR3 DNA reads TGCAGTGCTGGGCCTATGGCGGGAGGAGATACGCAGTATTTT.

The chain couples TRBV15 to TRBJ2-7; D is uncertain. Germline V gives CDR1 LNHNV, CDR2 YYDKDF (reference sequence). V gave up 4 bases and J gave up 6 bases, with 10 bases separating them. The CDR3 length is 12 residues. The CDR3 is CATSKQGLEQYF. The CDR3, as DNA: TGTGCCACCAGCAAGCAAGGTCTCGAGCAGTACTTC.

V and J are TRBV20-1 and TRBJ2-5; TRBD2 might be the D (6 bases). V was trimmed by 7 bases and J by 10 bases, leaving 25 bases between them. Germline values: CDR1 DFQATT, CDR2 SNEGSKA (reference sequence). The CDR3 totals 14 residues. Here the CDR3 reads CSVSPALSRGGQYF. The DNA for the CDR3 is TGCAGTGTCTCCCCAGCTTTGTCTCGGGGAGGCCAGTACTTC.

The V gene is TRBV7-2, the J gene TRBJ2-1; TRBD1 matches 7 bases. Germline lookup yields CDR1 SGHTA and CDR2 FQGNSA. The V segment lost 3 bases and the J segment 4 bases; nucleotides outside the gene matches: 6. The CDR3 runs to 15 residues. CDR3 sequence: CASSLGQPLYNEQFF. DNA of the CDR3: TGTGCCAGCAGCTTGGGACAGCCACTATACAATGAGCAGTTCTTC.

V is TRBV6-2 or TRBV6-3 and J is TRBJ1-1; no firm D call. The CDR3 loop spans 16 amino acids. V was pared by 0 bases and J by 1 base, with 12 bases between. Germline assignment: CDR1 MNHEY and CDR2 SVGEGT. CDR3 in DNA: TGTGCCAGCAGTTACTCTTCCGGGAAGGGGAACACTGAAGCTTTCTTT. Translating gives CASSYSSGKGNTEAFF.

The chain's CDR3 is CASSLGSSHNEQFF. The CDR3 DNA is TGCGCCAGCAGCTTGGGGAGTTCTCACAATGAGCAGTTCTTC. The rearrangement links TRBV5-1 to TRBJ2-1; D is unclear. CDR3 length: 14 amino acids. Germline CDR1 and CDR2: SGHRS and YFSETQ. The V end was cut by 0 bases, the J end by 5 bases, with 9 bases between.